The present entry profiles one T cell receptor (beta chain) with its context. Its antigen is not known. The table came from immunoSEQ multiplex PCR; TCRdb's copy has only in-frame clones and leaves some out. The sample records about 96,000 clones, roughly 90% being singletons. These data are taken from a study of T cell responses to AZD1222 COVID-19 vaccine. Overall study context: Second-dose timings of about 4 or about 12 weeks were pooled. Study findings and constraints: Reportedly, close to half of spike-specific TCRs are directed against unmutated variant regions. Vaccination with two AZD1222 doses was followed by a rise in Spike-specific TCR breadth and depth. Sampling that yielded the repertoires occurred only after the peak T cell response.

The CDR3 spans 15 residues. Trimming stripped 5 bases from V and 10 bases from J, with 18 bases between. The germline V gene encodes CDR1 LNHDA and CDR2 SQIVND (reference sequence). Source: peripheral blood, taken on day 0 of AZD1222 vaccination. The sequence derives from an adult in good health. This chain uses TRBV19 with TRBJ1-6; TRBD1 might be the D (5 bases). CDR3 coding DNA: TGTGCCAGTAGTCCGTTAAGGGGAGCGGTCTCACCCCTCCACTTT. This sequence encodes CASSPLRGAVSPLHF.